The 5 T cell receptor beta chains below come from one sample, sequenced in a study of blood T cell repertoires in COVID-19. Assay: immunoSEQ multiplex PCR; the TCRdb copy retains only in-frame clones and omits some. The top ten hold roughly 3.3% of the sample, which has roughly 250,000 clones, 70% to 90% seen once. Sequencing was performed on PBMCs or T cells enriched from blood (not recorded which). The receptors stem from a woman aged 40 to 55 with acute COVID-19.

This clone was picked up one time. The genes are TRBV21-1 and TRBJ2-4; TRBD2 is taken as the D call from the table, unchecked against the DNA. TRBV21-1 is deemed a pseudogene. There are 17 residues in the CDR3. CDR3 region: CASSKPTTSGTENIQYF. CDR3 DNA: TGTGCCAGCAGCAAACCTACGACTAGCGGGACGGAAAACATTCAGTACTTC.

The rearrangement joins TRBV5-6 to TRBJ1-1; 8 nucleotides agree with TRBD1. CDR1 is SGHDT, CDR2 YYEEEE, per germline. Germline trimming cut 1 base from V and 5 bases from J; bases unmatched to any gene: 7. This CDR3 has 15 amino acids. CDR3 residues: CASSLSQGAWTEAFF. The CDR3 region has the DNA TGTGCCAGCAGCTTGTCCCAGGGGGCATGGACTGAAGCTTTCTTT.

As to this clone: One end of the junction is discordant with germline, which a read error may explain. This rearrangement joins TRBV18 to TRBJ1-2, with 9 bases that match TRBD1. CDR1 and CDR2 from the germline V gene are KGHSH and LQKENI. The CDR3 consists of 13 residues. CDR3 residues: CASSPQGAEGYTF. As DNA, the CDR3 is TGTGCCAGCTCGCCACAGGGGGCTGAGGGCTACACCTTC.

This chain connects TRBV9 to TRBJ2-1; 10 nucleotides agree with TRBD2. After removal of 0 bases from V and 10 bases from J, the junction contained 7 bases not matched to a gene. Germline-derived CDR1 and CDR2 are SGDLS and YYNGEE. CDR3 length: 15 amino acids. The CDR3 loop reads CASSVVTSGIGEQFF. CDR3 coding DNA: TGTGCCAGCAGCGTAGTTACTAGCGGGATAGGGGAGCAGTTCTTC.

This chain uses TRBV4-1 with TRBJ2-7, with D possibly TRBD1 on 6 matching bases. The CDR3 spans 19 residues. Trimming stripped 0 bases from V and 2 bases from J, with 23 bases between. Per germline, CDR1 MGHRA and CDR2 YSYEKL. The CDR3 bases are TGCGCCAGCAGCCAAGATGAAGGGTCAGGGGATCACCAGGCCTACGAGCAGTACTTC. Amino acid sequence: CASSQDEGSGDHQAYEQYF.